The present T cell receptor (beta chain) was sequenced within a study of control samples from healthy donors and cancer patients. The CDR3 sequence is 18 residues long. Losses at the gene ends were 5 bases for V and 0 bases for J; bases not matched to a gene: 9. Germline assignment: CDR1 SEHNR and CDR2 FQNEAQ (reference sequence). Sequenced by immunoSEQ multiplex PCR; TCRdb stores in-frame clones only, minus some. Of approximately 50,000 clones listed, about 85% are singletons. The chain combines TRBV7-9 with TRBJ1-3; 11 nucleotides line up with TRBD1. This sequence was found in a man in his 60s with head and neck cancer. Material for sequencing was PBMCs. CDR3 residues: CASSEYPGQGDSGNTIYF. Here the CDR3 DNA reads TGTGCCAGCAGCGAATACCCGGGACAGGGGGACTCTGGAAACACCATATATTTT.